What follows is one T cell receptor beta chain and its context. Clones were read by immunoSEQ multiplex PCR, and TCRdb kept only the in-frame ones, dropping some. The sample consists of 250,000 to 350,000 clones, around 89% of them appearing once. The record originates from a study of blood T cell repertoires in COVID-19. About the study: Sites in the United States, Italy and Spain provided acute and convalescent COVID-19 samples.

The TCR sequence derives from a woman under 30 with acute COVID-19. Sequenced sample: PBMCs or T cells enriched from blood (not recorded which).

The CDR3 DNA is TGTGCCAGTACCCTTTCTAGCGGGAGACCCGATACGCAGTATTTT. It yields the protein CASTLSSGRPDTQYF. This chain links TRBV19 with TRBJ2-3; TRBD2 matches at 10 bases. The CDR3 runs to 15 residues. Germline values: CDR1 LNHDA, CDR2 SQIVND (reference sequence). V lost 7 bases to trimming and J lost 6 bases; unmatched junction nucleotides: 10.